Listed here are 9 T cell receptor beta chains from one sample, sequenced in a study of shared clonotypes between healthy human individuals. Repertoires were generated with immunoSEQ multiplex PCR, while TCRdb's copy carries only in-frame clones and drops some. The table records over 2 million clones, less than 95% of them present only once. The sample comprised naive CD4+ T cells from PBMCs. Subset given: CD45RA+ positively selected. These receptors were obtained from a man between 18 and 29 years old in good health. Some clones in this sample may be carry-over from other donors' samples.

This chain links TRBV7-9 with TRBJ2-2, with TRBD1 matching over 11 bases. V was clipped by 6 bases and J by 4 bases; unmatched bases: 10. There are 17 residues in the CDR3. CDR1 is SEHNR and CDR2 is FQNEAQ in the germline V gene (reference sequence). Written as DNA, the CDR3 is TGTGCCAGCAGTCCTCACCTCGGGACAGGGGGCACCGGGGAGCTGTTTTTT. Residues: CASSPHLGTGGTGELFF.

In DNA, the CDR3 is TGCAGCGTTCCTCAGACAGGGGAGTATGGCTACACCTTC. As protein: CSVPQTGEYGYTF. The J gene is TRBJ1-2, the V gene TRBV29-1; 8 positions match TRBD1. CDR3 length: 13 residues. V lost 5 bases and J lost 5; bases outside the gene matches: 7. Germline assignment: CDR1 SQVTM and CDR2 ANQGSEA.

The CDR3 sequence is CASRGGGGTDNEQFF. The CDR3 nucleotides are TGTGCCAGCAGGGGAGGAGGGGGGACGGACAATGAGCAGTTCTTC. The J gene is TRBJ2-1, the V gene TRBV5-4; D assignment may be TRBD1 or TRBD2 (6 bases each). This CDR3 region has 15 residues. The V gene's germline CDR1 is SGHNT and CDR2 YYREEE (reference sequence). V was clipped by 5 bases and J by 5 bases, with 17 bases between them.

The chain recombines TRBV29-1 with TRBJ1-2; D is unresolved. The CDR3 spans 13 residues. V lost 5 bases to trimming and J lost 3 bases, with 13 bases between them. Germline V gene data show CDR1 as SQVTM and CDR2 as ANQGSEA. CDR3 DNA: TGCAGCGTTTCCCCACTTAGGGACTATGGCTACACCTTC. It is translated as CSVSPLRDYGYTF.

CDR3 DNA sequence: TGTGCCAGCAGCTTAGGGGGTAGGACAGGGAGGGCGGTGGACACTGAAGCTTTCTTT. Translating gives CASSLGGRTGRAVDTEAFF. The rearrangement links TRBV7-9 to TRBJ1-1; 8 bases fit TRBD1. There are 19 residues in the CDR3. The V gene end was trimmed by 1 base and the J gene end by 3 bases; junction bases not matched to a gene: 16. Per germline, CDR1 SEHNR and CDR2 FQNEAQ (reference sequence).

The V and J genes are TRBV29-1 and TRBJ2-3; tentative D call: TRBD2 (5 bases). Trimming took 4 bases from V and 5 from J, leaving 7 bases between them. The CDR3 is 11 amino acids. The germline V gene encodes CDR1 SQVTM and CDR2 ANQGSEA. The CDR3 sequence is CSVVREDTQYF. The CDR3 DNA reads as TGCAGCGTTGTGAGGGAAGATACGCAGTATTTT.

This chain links TRBV2 with TRBJ1-1; D gene uncertain. V was cut by 4 bases and J by 7 bases, with 7 bases left in between. The CDR3 has 11 amino acids. CDR1 is SNHLY and CDR2 is FYNNEI in the germline V gene. This CDR3 is CASSVSSEAFF. CDR3 nucleotides: TGTGCCAGCAGTGTCTCCAGTGAAGCTTTCTTT.

The rearrangement uses TRBV19 and TRBJ2-7; D gene ambiguous. The V end was cut by 3 bases, the J end by 2 bases, with 8 bases between. The CDR3 has 13 amino acids. Germline V gene lookup returns CDR1 LNHDA and CDR2 SQIVND (reference sequence). The CDR3 sequence is CASSIEVTYEQYF. CDR3 nucleotides: TGTGCCAGTAGTATCGAAGTTACCTACGAGCAGTACTTC.

The J gene is TRBJ1-6, the V gene TRBV15; no reliable D call. Germline V gene sequence: CDR1 LNHNV, CDR2 YYDKDF (reference sequence). Deletions cut 0 bases from V and 5 bases from J, with 11 bases between. This CDR3 spans 16 amino acids. The CDR3 nucleotides are TGTGCCACCAGCAGAGATGCCAGCGCGAATAATTCACCCCTCCACTTT. This encodes CATSRDASANNSPLHF.